This T cell receptor beta chain was captured in a study of T cells after yellow fever vaccination (dated by TCRdb to between 2018 and 2020). Notes on the research overall: The SMART-Seq v4 Ultra Low Input RNA kit was used to prepare libraries from fractions with low cell numbers. Two healthy male donors made up the cohort, one aged 18 to 29 years and the other aged 30 to 40 years. To follow T-cell clones before and after primary and booster YFV17D yellow fever vaccination, bulk TCR alpha and beta repertoires were sequenced over time. Blood was collected at multiple timepoints before and after primary and secondary immunization, and bulk PBMC replicates and cell subsets were isolated. Beyond this particular receptor, the publication reports: Compared with the primary T-cell response, the secondary T-cell response was faster but weaker, reaching its peak on day 5 rather than on day 15. Most clones expanded after primary vaccination were re-detected after the booster (96% of CD4 and around 88% of CD8), suggesting broad memory maintenance. Computational filtering was required because FACS-sorted repertoires could contain abundant contaminating clonotypes from the bulk population. Because the study included only a couple of donors, the extent to which the findings can be generalized is limited. A small fraction of clonotypes appeared in both the CD4 and CD8 compartments, likely as a result of convergent recombination.

This clonotype was recorded many times. No antigen is known for it. At one boundary the junction diverges from the germline segment, which might be a read error. The data were produced on an Illumina NovaSeq 6000. Synthesis of TCR cDNA relied on 5'RACE template switching, a step that introduced a universal primer site along with unique molecular identifiers. cDNA synthesis was primed from both the TCR alpha and TCR beta constant segments. Libraries were amplified in two PCR steps, with sample barcodes and sequencing adapters added in the second step. Sequencing of libraries was performed on Illumina HiSeq 2500 (2x100 bp) or NovaSeq (2x150 bp). As for how the authors treated the data: Reads were demultiplexed and collapsed into UMI consensus sequences with MIGEC, and V(D)J alignment was performed with MiXCR. Vaccine-responding clonotypes were defined with edgeR using replicate PBMC samples, requiring FDR below 0.01 and a log2 fold change above 5 up to day 15. CD4 or CD8 identity was assigned to each bulk clonotype according to whether the clonotype was present at higher abundance in the sequenced CD4 repertoire or the sequenced CD8 repertoire. TCRdb reprocessing: public reads trimmed at Q25 with fastp, clones called with MiXCR, in-frame beta chains kept. Entries that share a CDR3 protein sequence are merged under the most common genes and DNA. These V and J calls derive from TCRdb rather than the authors' analysis. Recorded for this sample are 230,000 or so distinct CDR3 sequences; 3.6% of them occurred a single time. The top ten constitute 19% of the sample.

Read against the paper, the sample's treatment or condition label means: live attenuated yellow fever vaccine strain. At every blood-draw timepoint, two biological replicates of bulk PBMCs were collected. A standard Ficoll-Paque protocol was used to isolate PBMCs from peripheral blood. TriZol was used to extract RNA from bulk PBMCs, CD4 and CD8 fractions, and dextramer-positive and dextramer-negative fractions. The CDR3, cysteine through phenylalanine, is 12 amino acids long. Only the CDR3 part of the read is kept: 36 bases, read in frame from the first base. This specimen consisted of PBMCs, obtained 15 days after the yellow fever booster vaccination. This clonotype was obtained from a man younger than 35 who received the YFV17D yellow fever vaccine. The sequence links TRBV12-3 or TRBV12-4 to TRBJ2-5; a tentative D call is TRBD1 (6 bases match). The nucleotide sequence is given as TGTGCCATCAGTCCAGGGGATGAGACCCAGTACTTC. It codes for CAISPGDETQYF.